These T cell receptor beta chains were read from a single sample in a study of OX40 agonist ivuxolimab in advanced cancers. Clones were read by immunoSEQ multiplex PCR, and TCRdb kept only the in-frame ones, dropping some. The sample gives under 85,000 clones, approximately 93% of which show up once; around 21% is in the top ten. The source was CD4+ or CD8+ T cells sorted from blood, collected in a trial of the OX40 agonist ivuxolimab. Source of these receptors: an adult with an advanced solid tumor such as melanoma, head and neck, liver or kidney cancer. Both conserved end residues are part of each CDR3. The order of the fields is D gene, J gene, V gene, clone size, CDR3 protein, CDR3 DNA. A D gene is named only where the DNA matches it firmly. Size tells how often a clone was seen (once, few, many) or the class of an expanded clone, and some rows leave it out.

-,TRBJ2-3,TRBV27,-,CASSWVGGTDTQYF,TGTGCCAGCAGTTGGGTGGGGGGCACAGATACGCAGTATTTT
-,TRBJ2-5,TRBV5-1,-,CASSLAGGGTETQYF,TGCGCCAGCAGCTTGGCCGGAGGGGGAACCGAGACCCAGTACTTC
-,TRBJ1-1,TRBV6-5,-,CASNLPGGELEAFF,TGCGCCAGCAACCTTCCCGGCGGGGAGCTTGAAGCTTTCTTT
-,TRBJ1-2,TRBV6-1,-,CASSDGYYGYTF,TGTGCCAGCAGTGACGGATACTATGGCTACACCTTC
-,TRBJ1-2,TRBV9,-,CASSVQGPYGYTF,TGTGCCAGCAGCGTGCAGGGACCCTATGGCTACACCTTC
-,TRBJ1-3,TRBV7-8,-,CASSFAVSGNTIYF,TGTGCCAGCAGCTTCGCCGTCTCTGGAAACACCATATATTTT
-,TRBJ2-7,TRBV5-8,-,CASVNRGPGALEQYF,TGTGCCAGCGTTAATAGGGGCCCAGGGGCATTGGAGCAGTACTTC
TRBD1,TRBJ2-2,TRBV27,-,CASSSSGGLNTGELFF,TGTGCCAGCAGTTCATCAGGGGGCCTAAACACCGGGGAGCTGTTTTTT
-,TRBJ1-2,TRBV9,-,CASSVNREGYGYTF,TGTGCCAGCAGCGTGAACAGGGAAGGCTATGGCTACACCTTC
TRBD1,TRBJ2-1,TRBV27,-,CASRVTGGWEQFF,TGTGCCAGCAGGGTAACAGGGGGCTGGGAGCAGTTCTTC
-,TRBJ1-2,TRBV4-1,once,CASSERGTYGYTF,TGCGCCAGCAGCGAGCGGGGGACCTATGGCTACACCTTC
-,TRBJ1-1,TRBV7-6,-,CASSLVGREAFF,TGTGCCAGCAGCTTAGTTGGCAGAGAAGCTTTCTTT
TRBD2,TRBJ2-7,TRBV5-4,-,CASSWTSGKGYEQYF,TGTGCCAGCAGTTGGACTAGCGGGAAGGGCTACGAGCAGTACTTC
TRBD1,TRBJ1-3,TRBV7-2,-,CASSLGDRGIGNTIYF,TGTGCCAGCAGCTTAGGTGACAGGGGGATTGGAAACACCATATATTTT
-,TRBJ2-3,TRBV4-2,-,CASSQQGGYLTDTQYF,TGTGCCAGCAGTCAGCAGGGAGGCTACCTCACAGATACGCAGTATTTT
-,TRBJ1-2,TRBV11-2,-,CASSPGTIGYTF,TGTGCCAGCAGTCCCGGGACAATCGGCTACACCTTC
-,TRBJ2-4,TRBV6-1,-,CASSEEKTGAKNIQYF,TGTGCCAGCAGTGAAGAGAAAACAGGGGCCAAAAACATTCAGTACTTC
TRBD1,TRBJ2-7,TRBV5-1,-,CASSDGAGTGGYEQYF,TGCGCCAGCAGCGATGGGGCCGGGACAGGGGGCTACGAGCAGTACTTC
-,TRBJ1-2,TRBV6-5,-,CASSYRTSMWYGYTF,TGTGCCAGCAGTTACCGGACCTCGATGTGGTATGGCTACACCTTC
-,TRBJ2-1,TRBV30,-,CAWSGVGRSSYNEQFF,TGTGCCTGGAGCGGGGTGGGGCGGAGCTCCTACAATGAGCAGTTCTTC
-,TRBJ2-1,TRBV7-3,-,CASSVTGIFYNEQFF,TGTGCCAGCAGCGTAACAGGGATTTTCTACAATGAGCAGTTCTTC
-,TRBJ2-7,TRBV9,-,CASSRGIPSYEQYF,TGTGCCAGCAGCAGGGGAATCCCCTCCTACGAGCAGTACTTC
-,TRBJ1-2,TRBV6-5,-,CASSYSGGKDGYTF,TGTGCCAGCAGTTACTCCGGAGGGAAGGATGGCTACACCTTC
-,TRBJ1-2,TRBV7-2,-,CASSLSPDGYTF,TGTGCCAGCAGCTTATCCCCCGATGGCTACACCTTC
-,TRBJ2-5,TRBV13,few,CASSLDQETQYF,TGTGCCAGCAGCTTAGACCAAGAGACCCAGTACTTC
-,TRBJ2-3,TRBV5-1,-,CASSLELQDTQYF,TGCGCCAGCAGCTTAGAACTGCAGGATACGCAGTATTTT
-,TRBJ2-1,TRBV7-6,-,CASSLLGGSYNEQFF,TGTGCCAGCAGCTTACTTGGGGGCTCCTACAATGAGCAGTTCTTC
-,TRBJ2-1,TRBV29-1,once,CSVAGGLGFDEQFF,TGCAGCGTTGCAGGTGGCTTGGGGTTCGATGAGCAGTTCTTC
TRBD1,TRBJ1-2,TRBV19,-,CASSIGQGAGYTF,TGTGCCAGTAGTATTGGGCAGGGGGCCGGCTACACCTTC
-,TRBJ2-3,TRBV5-6,-,CASSLAIVGTDTQYF,TGTGCCAGCAGCTTGGCGATAGTAGGCACAGATACGCAGTATTTT
-,TRBJ2-3,TRBV6-6,-,CASSSDEADTQYF,TGTGCCAGCAGTTCCGATGAAGCAGATACGCAGTATTTT
-,TRBJ1-3,TRBV19,-,CASSIRESSGNTIYF,TGTGCCAGTAGTATAAGGGAGAGCTCTGGAAACACCATATATTTT
-,TRBJ1-1,TRBV4-3,-,CASSHRDMGPLNTEAFF,TGCGCCAGCAGCCATAGGGACATGGGCCCCTTGAACACTGAAGCTTTCTTT
-,TRBJ2-1,TRBV6-5,-,CASSYSAIHNEQFF,TGTGCCAGCAGTTACTCGGCGATCCACAATGAGCAGTTCTTC
TRBD1,TRBJ1-1,TRBV9,once,CASSVGTGVLNTEAFF,TGTGCCAGCAGCGTCGGGACAGGGGTGCTGAACACTGAAGCTTTCTTT
TRBD1,TRBJ2-7,TRBV5-6,-,CASSYGTGGRLEQYF,TGTGCCAGCAGTTACGGGACAGGGGGCCGCCTCGAGCAGTACTTC
-,TRBJ1-5,TRBV7-9,-,CASSLALRGEAPSNQPQHF,TGTGCCAGCAGCTTAGCCCTGCGGGGGGAGGCTCCTAGCAATCAGCCCCAGCATTTT
-,TRBJ2-3,TRBV4-1,-,CASSQDSVVTSTDTQYF,TGCGCCAGCAGCCAAGATTCGGTAGTCACGAGCACAGATACGCAGTATTTT
TRBD1,TRBJ2-6,TRBV5-1,-,CASSLWTTGDFGANVLTF,TGCGCCAGCAGCTTGTGGACGACAGGGGACTTTGGGGCCAACGTCCTGACTTTC
-,TRBJ1-2,TRBV4-1,-,CASSQVGSNYGYTF,TGCGCCAGCAGCCAAGTTGGCAGCAACTATGGCTACACCTTC
-,TRBJ1-1,TRBV6-6,-,CASSHKGPGTEAFF,TGTGCCAGCAGCCATAAAGGGCCTGGGACTGAAGCTTTCTTT
TRBD1,TRBJ2-7,TRBV9,-,CASGAGSRGYEQYF,TGTGCCAGCGGGGCGGGTTCCAGGGGGTACGAGCAGTACTTC
-,TRBJ1-1,TRBV12-2,-,CASRSLPGPRGPTEAFF,TGTGCAAGTCGCTCGCTGCCGGGACCCCGAGGGCCCACTGAAGCTTTCTTT
-,TRBJ2-3,TRBV6-5,-,CASSYSGFLDTQYF,TGTGCCAGCAGTTACTCAGGGTTTTTAGATACGCAGTATTTT
-,TRBJ2-2,TRBV29-1,-,CSVESGTGELFF,TGCAGCGTTGAGAGCGGAACCGGGGAGCTGTTTTTT